This T cell receptor beta chain emerged from a study of T cell responses to AZD1222 COVID-19 vaccine (dated by TCRdb to the early 2020s). As for the study more broadly: AZD1222 recipients given second doses at about 4 weeks or at about 12 weeks were pooled, since spike-specific TCR depth and breadth were not found to differ between the two schedules. A total of around 240 trial participants underwent TCR sequencing, of whom 207 received two doses of AZD1222 and around 25 received two doses of the MenACWY control vaccine. Trial participants were enrolled by age into 18-55, 56-69 and 70-plus year subgroups, with approximately 150, 30 and 60 TCR-sequenced participants respectively. The investigation overall reported the following: A significant rise in spike-specific TCR breadth and depth was observed after two AZD1222 doses relative to day 0 and relative to MenACWY recipients. In the small 56-69-year group, the increase in depth fell short of significance, most likely because of low power. Participants were mostly white British, with more females than males. The authors suggested clonal diversity may have been underestimated. No day 14 peak-response samples were available, so repertoires were characterized only after the peak T cell response. Only five to seven AZD1222 recipients were SARS-CoV-2 seropositive at baseline, limiting conclusions about previously exposed vaccinees. The vaccine-associated CD4 TCRs covered the entire spike protein, and the dominant responses fell in regions 160-218 and 743-854. Epitopes outside the regions mutated in the B.1.351 and B.1.1.7 variants were reportedly recognized by nearly half of the unique spike-specific TCRs.

Concerning this clone: The antigen it binds to is not known. Base qualities were left out, and no much larger clone turns up one base away.

The CDR3 regions of human TCRbeta chains were analyzed by immunosequencing. The original pipeline was this. TCRs in the repertoires were compared against a reference library of SARS-CoV-2-specific TCRs that had been generated with the MIRA antigen-specificity platform. Breadth was defined as the fraction of unique TCRs that were SARS-CoV-2-associated, and depth was defined as the fraction of total T cells that were SARS-CoV-2-associated. Using the MIRA data, every spike-specific TCR was mapped to the spike region that the TCR reacted to and assigned to either a CD4 or a CD8 class. Log10-transformed breadth and depth values were compared by one-way ANOVA with Sidak's multiple comparisons tests. In TCRdb, the immuneACCESS table is reduced to in-frame sequences with V and J assigned. These tables do not hold every clone; where another copy was compared, an unresolved V gene accounts for under half, and the others remain unexplained. That table is the source of V, J and clone size, and D and trimming were worked out from the DNA. A total of fewer than 130,000 clones appear in this sample, 70% to 90% of them only once. The ten largest clones add up to around 3.3% of the sample.

The time point label, read with the paper, signifies: baseline before first vaccination. The vaccinee samples were drawn from two UK trials, COV001 and COV002, one of which was a single-blind randomized controlled phase 2/3 trial testing AZD1222 (ChAdOx1 nCoV-19) in healthy adults. For TCRbeta chain sequencing, PBMC samples from trial participants were taken at day 0 and at day 28 after the second dose. The receptor's source is an adult in good health. Material: peripheral blood, obtained on day 0 of AZD1222 vaccination.

The CDR3 protein: CASSNGGRAGETQYF. In nucleotide form, the sequence is TGTGCCAGTAGTAACGGCGGGAGGGCCGGGGAGACCCAGTACTTC. The sequence links TRBV19 to TRBJ2-5, with 9 central nucleotides matching TRBD2. The CDR3 runs 15 residues from the cysteine to the phenylalanine. The entry retains the CDR3 DNA only, 45 bases that are in frame from base 1. For CDR1 and CDR2, the germline V gene (reference sequence) lists LNHDA and SQIVND. The germline V end is reduced by 4 bases and the J end by 5 bases; junction bases left unmatched: 8. The entire variable domain, with the stretches around the CDR3 drawn from the reference TRBV19 and TRBJ2-5 proteins, is DGGITQSPKYLFRKEGQNVTLSCEQNLNHDAMYWYRQDPGQGLRLIYYSQIVNDFQKGDIAEGYSVSREKKESFPLTVTSAQKNPTAFYLCASSNGGRAGETQYFGPGTRLLVL.